The clone carrying this T cell receptor (beta chain) was detected only a few times. This sample stems from a study of blood T cell repertoires in COVID-19. Overall study context: The origin of the acute and convalescent COVID-19 samples was the United States, Italy and Spain. T cells, B-cell-depleted T cells, or PBMCs supplied cDNA or gDNA.

Germline loops: CDR1 LGHNT, CDR2 FRNRAP. The germline V and J ends were trimmed by 7 bases and 3 bases, with 7 bases remaining between them. This CDR3 has 12 amino acids. Source study methods: Estimation of nucleated cell counts relied on the amplification of reference gene primers. Assay: immunoSEQ multiplex PCR; the TCRdb copy retains only in-frame clones and omits some. V, J and clone size reflect that table, while D and trimming were determined from the DNA. Here the sample spans approximately 210,000 clones, approximately 81% being singletons. The chain joins TRBV12-5 to TRBJ1-5; D ambiguous. The source of this sequence is a woman of 80 years or more with acute or convalescent COVID-19. Sequenced sample: peripheral blood. CDR3: CASASSNQPQHF. CDR3 coding DNA: TGTGCTAGTGCCTCTTCCAATCAGCCCCAGCATTTT. The full variable domain, in which reference TRBV12-5 and TRBJ1-5 provide the parts outside the CDR3, is DARVTQTPRHKVTEMGQEVTMRCQPILGHNTVFWYRQTMMQGLELLAYFRNRAPLDDSGMPKDRFSAEMPDATLATLKIQPSEPRDSAVYFCASASSNQPQHFGDGTRLSIL.